This is a list of T cell receptor beta chains from one sample in a study of preoperative IRX-2 immunotherapy in early breast cancer. Method: immunoSEQ multiplex PCR; TCRdb's copy keeps in-frame clones and lacks some. The sample shows roughly 520 clones, around four fifths of them seen only once. The input for sequencing was tumor tissue, taken after IRX-2 immunotherapy. These receptors all come from a human donor with breast cancer. CDR3s include the opening cysteine and the closing phenylalanine or tryptophan. The D gene is left open where the match is weak. Size values are once, few and many counts, or a class for expanded clones, and some rows have none.

v_gene: TRBV15
j_gene: TRBJ1-2
d_gene: -
abundance: -
len: 15
CDR3aa: CATSRDMLRKDGYTF
CDR3nt: TGTGCCACCAGCAGAGATATGTTAAGGAAGGACGGCTACACCTTC

v_gene: TRBV10-2
j_gene: TRBJ1-3
d_gene: -
abundance: -
len: 15
CDR3aa: CASSEAHGPGNTIYF
CDR3nt: TGCGCCAGCAGTGAGGCCCACGGACCTGGAAACACCATATATTTT

v_gene: TRBV6-8
j_gene: TRBJ1-1
d_gene: -
abundance: -
len: 14
CDR3aa: CASSYSGRHTEAFF
CDR3nt: TGTGCCAGCAGTTACTCCGGAAGGCACACTGAAGCTTTCTTT

v_gene: TRBV6-8
j_gene: TRBJ1-6
d_gene: TRBD1
abundance: -
len: 15
CDR3aa: CASSLDREDNSPLHF
CDR3nt: TGTGCCAGCAGCCTCGACAGGGAAGATAATTCACCCCTCCACTTT

v_gene: TRBV11-3
j_gene: TRBJ1-2
d_gene: TRBD1
abundance: -
len: 14
CDR3aa: CASSFGQARYGYTF
CDR3nt: TGTGCCAGCAGCTTCGGACAGGCTCGCTATGGCTACACCTTC

v_gene: TRBV6-8
j_gene: TRBJ2-1
d_gene: -
abundance: -
len: 17
CDR3aa: CASSPLGRQRIHNEQFF
CDR3nt: TGTGCCAGCAGTCCTCTAGGCAGGCAGAGGATCCACAATGAGCAGTTCTTC

v_gene: TRBV18
j_gene: TRBJ1-3
d_gene: TRBD1
abundance: -
len: 15
CDR3aa: CASSLQGDSGNTIYF
CDR3nt: TGTGCCAGCTCACTCCAGGGGGACTCTGGAAACACCATATATTTT

v_gene: TRBV11-3
j_gene: TRBJ2-3
d_gene: TRBD2
abundance: once
len: 15
CDR3aa: CASSFSGTVTDTQYF
CDR3nt: TGTGCCAGCAGCTTTAGCGGGACTGTGACAGATACGCAGTATTTT

v_gene: TRBV11-3
j_gene: TRBJ2-7
d_gene: -
abundance: -
len: 14
CDR3aa: CASSLTGTINEQYF
CDR3nt: TGTGCCAGCAGCTTGACCGGGACAATTAACGAGCAGTACTTC

v_gene: TRBV6-8
j_gene: TRBJ2-6
d_gene: -
abundance: few
len: 17
CDR3aa: CASSYRTRAPGANVLTF
CDR3nt: TGTGCCAGCAGTTATCGAACCAGGGCCCCCGGGGCCAACGTCCTGACTTTC

v_gene: TRBV5-1
j_gene: TRBJ1-2
d_gene: -
abundance: -
len: 15
CDR3aa: CASSPPGRVASGYTF
CDR3nt: TGCGCCAGCAGCCCCCCGGGAAGGGTCGCGAGTGGCTACACCTTC